The next 25 T cell receptor beta chains were all read from a single sample in a study of shared clonotypes between healthy human individuals. Sequencing was performed with immunoSEQ multiplex PCR; in TCRdb, only in-frame clones are kept and a portion is missing. The data contain about 2,200,000 clones, approximately 94% of them seen just once; the ten biggest clones take up about 1.8%. Positive CCR7 selection of CD45RO-negative cells yielded the naive CD8 cells, and terminally differentiated effector memory CD45RA+ cells were excluded. The sequencing input was naive CD8+ T cells from PBMCs. The receptors shown here come from a man younger than 35 in good health. Some clones in this sample may be carry-over from other donors' samples.

The chain has TRBV4-2 and TRBJ2-7, with D maybe TRBD1 (5 bases). The CDR3 is 15 residues long. V lost 1 base and J lost 4, with 14 bases in between. Per the germline V gene, CDR1 is LGHNA and CDR2 is YNFKEQ. The CDR3 spells CASSQGIGHKYEQYF. The CDR3 DNA sequence: TGTGCCAGCAGCCAAGGGATCGGACACAAATACGAGCAGTACTTC.

The rearrangement uses TRBV6-5 and TRBJ2-7, with TRBD2 matching 7 bases. The CDR3 length is 14 residues. Germline trimming cut 8 bases from V and 0 bases from J; bases unmatched to any gene: 7. Germline V lookup: CDR1 MNHEY, CDR2 SVGAGI. The CDR3 sequence: CASWEGMNSYEQYF. DNA of the CDR3: TGTGCCAGCTGGGAGGGGATGAACTCCTACGAGCAGTACTTC.

This chain joins TRBV28 and TRBJ2-7, with 8 bases identical to TRBD1. The CDR3 runs to 13 residues. The V and J ends lost 4 bases and 5 bases, in that order; junction bases with no gene match: 4. Germline CDR1 MDHEN, CDR2 SYDVKM. The CDR3 loop reads CASSYRQGNEQYF. DNA for the CDR3: TGTGCCAGCAGTTACAGACAGGGGAACGAGCAGTACTTC. The full variable domain, completed using reference TRBV28 and TRBJ2-7, is DVKVTQSSRYLVKRTGEKVFLECVQDMDHENMFWYRQDPGLGLRLIYFSYDVKMKEKGDIPEGYSVSREKKERFSLILESASTNQTSMYLCASSYRQGNEQYFGPGTRLTVT.

This chain connects TRBV4-1 to TRBJ2-1; 15 bases align to TRBD2. V was clipped by 2 bases and J by 0 bases; unmatched bases: 5. Looked up from germline, CDR1 is MGHRA and CDR2 is YSYEKL. The CDR3 length is 19 residues. The CDR3 sequence: CASSQPGLAGGSSYNEQFF. DNA of the CDR3: TGCGCCAGCAGCCAACCGGGACTAGCGGGAGGTAGCTCCTACAATGAGCAGTTCTTC.

Worth noting for this clone: This specimen includes other DNA sequences encoding the same CDR3. The rearrangement joins TRBV7-9 to TRBJ2-7; 8 bases agree with TRBD1. The V gene's germline CDR1 is SEHNR and CDR2 FQNEAQ (reference sequence). CDR3 length equals 13 residues. The junction had 7 bases not matched to a gene; V was cut back by 6 bases and J by 6 bases. The CDR3 loop reads CASSFGQGFEQYF. CDR3 in DNA: TGTGCCAGCAGTTTCGGACAGGGCTTCGAGCAGTACTTC.

The J gene is TRBJ1-4, the V gene TRBV9; D is uncertain. CDR3 length: 12 residues. The V gene's germline CDR1 is SGDLS and CDR2 YYNGEE. V lost 3 bases to trimming and J lost 6 bases, with 6 bases between them. The CDR3 loop reads CASSARDEKLFF. The CDR3 DNA follows: TGTGCCAGCAGCGCCCGGGATGAAAAACTGTTTTTT.

This chain joins TRBV4-1 and TRBJ2-2, with D perhaps TRBD1 (6 bases). CDR1 and CDR2 (germline): MGHRA, YSYEKL. V lost 4 bases, J lost 6 bases, and 12 bases lay in between. There are 14 residues in the CDR3. The CDR3 region has the DNA TGCGCCAGCAGCCCAACCCAGGGGCCCGGGGAGCTGTTTTTT. Translation: CASSPTQGPGELFF.

The CDR3, as DNA: TGCGCCAGCAGCCAAGATGTGGGACACACCGGGGAGCTGTTTTTT. Residues: CASSQDVGHTGELFF. The V call is TRBV4-1, the J call TRBJ2-2, with D tentatively TRBD1 or TRBD2 (5 bases each). The CDR3 runs 15 residues. V gave up 0 bases and J gave up 3 bases, with 8 bases separating them. Germline assignment: CDR1 MGHRA and CDR2 YSYEKL.

The chain joins TRBV6-5 to TRBJ2-6; D not resolved. The CDR3 extends over 12 amino acids. V lost 9 bases and J lost 0, with 3 bases in between. Germline V gene data show CDR1 as MNHEY and CDR2 as SVGAGI. The CDR3 protein is CASISGANVLTF. Here the CDR3 DNA reads TGTGCCAGTATCTCTGGGGCCAACGTCCTGACTTTC.

The V gene is TRBV7-9, the J gene TRBJ2-1; tentative D call: TRBD2 (5 bases). Germline CDR1 SEHNR, CDR2 FQNEAQ (reference sequence). The CDR3 runs 15 residues. V was shortened by 1 base and J by 6 bases, with 13 bases between the two germline ends. Here the CDR3 DNA reads TGTGCCAGCAGCTTAGATTGGGGAGTCGTCAATGAGCAGTTCTTC. Translating gives CASSLDWGVVNEQFF.

This sequence joins TRBV10-3 and TRBJ1-1; no clear D gene. Germline V gene data show CDR1 as ENHRY and CDR2 as SYGVKD. The length of the CDR3 is 14 residues. V was pared by 1 base and J by 0 bases, with 6 bases between. This CDR3 reads CAISEFGMNTEAFF. DNA for the CDR3: TGTGCCATCAGTGAGTTTGGCATGAACACTGAAGCTTTCTTT.

This clone was detected only a few times. V is TRBV9 and J is TRBJ1-4; the D is unclear. V was clipped by 2 bases and J by 0 bases, with 5 bases between them. Germline assignment: CDR1 SGDLS and CDR2 YYNGEE. The CDR3 extends over 14 amino acids. The CDR3 loop reads CASSVAATNEKLFF. CDR3 nucleotide sequence: TGTGCCAGCAGCGTCGCAGCAACTAATGAAAAACTGTTTTTT.

This clone appeared once. The chain combines TRBV5-4 with TRBJ1-2; perhaps TRBD1 as D (6 bases). The germline V gene has CDR1 SGHNT and CDR2 YYREEE (reference sequence). The CDR3 covers 15 residues. The V and J ends lost 0 bases and 4 bases respectively, with 13 bases between them. CDR3 in DNA: TGTGCCAGCAGCTTGGAACAGGGCATAAGCTATGGCTACACCTTC. Encoded protein: CASSLEQGISYGYTF.

This chain connects TRBV10-3 to TRBJ2-5; the D gene is possibly TRBD2 (6 bases). CDR1 and CDR2 from the germline V gene are ENHRY and SYGVKD. The CDR3 runs 16 residues. Deletions cut 6 bases from V and 1 base from J, with 18 bases between. CDR3 DNA: TGTGCCATCAGCGGGACTTTCGGGGGAACCCAAGAGACCCAGTACTTC. It translates to CAISGTFGGTQETQYF.

The gene calls are TRBV29-1 and TRBJ2-3; D tentatively reads TRBD1 or TRBD2 (5 bases each). The V end was cut by 6 bases, the J end by 6 bases, with 7 bases between. CDR3 length: 10 residues. Germline CDR1 and CDR2: SQVTM and ANQGSEA. As DNA, the CDR3 is TGCAGCGTCCGGGGCGATACGCAGTATTTT. Residues: CSVRGDTQYF.

Concerning this clone: This specimen includes other DNA sequences encoding the same CDR3. This chain's CDR3 is CASSTGTGYEQYF. The CDR3 DNA reads TGTGCCAGTAGTACCGGGACAGGTTACGAGCAGTACTTC. The chain joins TRBV19 to TRBJ2-7; 8 bases are shared with TRBD1. CDR3 length equals 13 residues. Per the germline V gene, CDR1 is LNHDA and CDR2 is SQIVND (reference sequence). V shed 4 bases and J 4 bases; nucleotides not matched to a gene: 3.

This clone has a single count. The V gene is TRBV11-1, the J gene TRBJ1-4; D is perhaps TRBD1 (5 bases). Trimming left V 5 bases short and J 4 bases short, with 14 bases between. The CDR3 contains 15 residues. Germline loops: CDR1 SGHAT, CDR2 FQDESV (reference sequence). Written as DNA, the CDR3 is TGTGCCAGCAGCCGAAGCCAGGGTTATAATGAAAAACTGTTTTTT. This codes for CASSRSQGYNEKLFF.

The J gene is TRBJ1-5, the V gene TRBV6-5, with D unresolved. There are 14 residues in the CDR3. Trimming shortened V by 0 bases and J by 9 bases, and 12 bases separated the two germline ends. Germline CDR1 is MNHEY and CDR2 is SVGAGI. CDR3 region: CASSYSILKRPQHF. CDR3 DNA: TGTGCCAGCAGTTACTCGATCTTGAAAAGGCCCCAGCATTTT.

The chain combines TRBV5-1 with TRBJ2-1; 9 bases line up with TRBD2. The CDR3 is 16 residues long. Germline V gene sequence: CDR1 SGHRS, CDR2 YFSETQ. With 4 bases clipped from V and 3 bases from J, the junction kept 8 bases outside the gene matches. The CDR3 bases are TGCGCCAGCAGCGTGAATAGCGGGAGTTTCTACAATGAGCAGTTCTTC. Translated: CASSVNSGSFYNEQFF.

CDR3 nucleotides: TGTGCCAGCAGCTTAAGAACCGCTACTGAAGCTTTCTTT. It translates to CASSLRTATEAFF. The gene calls are TRBV11-3 and TRBJ1-1, with D unresolved. Germline assignment: CDR1 SGHNT and CDR2 YENEEA. V lost 2 bases to trimming and J lost 5 bases, with 9 bases between them. CDR3 size: 13 residues.

V usage is TRBV13 and J usage is TRBJ2-2, with TRBD2 matching 10 bases. Germline V gene sequence: CDR1 PRHDT, CDR2 FYEKMQ (reference sequence). Trimming at V came to 5 bases and at J to 8 bases, leaving 14 bases not matched to a gene. The CDR3 runs to 17 residues. CDR3: CASSQIAGGPEEGELFF. CDR3 coding DNA: TGTGCCAGCAGCCAAATAGCGGGAGGCCCCGAGGAGGGGGAGCTGTTTTTT.

This rearrangement joins TRBV28 to TRBJ2-4; D call uncertain. This CDR3 is built from 15 residues. Between the trimmed V and J ends, which lost 7 bases and 0 bases, there was a span of 13 bases. Looked up from germline, CDR1 is MDHEN and CDR2 is SYDVKM. For the CDR3, the DNA is TGTGCCAGCACCCAAGGGCCCATAGCCAAAAACATTCAGTACTTC. Its protein is CASTQGPIAKNIQYF. The variable domain in full, completed from reference TRBV28 and TRBJ2-4, reads DVKVTQSSRYLVKRTGEKVFLECVQDMDHENMFWYRQDPGLGLRLIYFSYDVKMKEKGDIPEGYSVSREKKERFSLILESASTNQTSMYLCASTQGPIAKNIQYFGAGTRLSVL.

V usage is TRBV27 and J usage is TRBJ1-1; D uncertain. This CDR3 comprises 13 residues. Germline V lookup: CDR1 MNHEY, CDR2 SMNVEV (reference sequence). Between the trimmed V and J ends, which lost 4 bases and 1 base, there was a span of 7 bases. The CDR3: CASSWVGNTEAFF. The CDR3 coding sequence is TGTGCCAGCAGTTGGGTAGGGAACACTGAAGCTTTCTTT.

This chain links TRBV5-1 with TRBJ2-7; D is possibly TRBD2 (6 bases). This CDR3 spans 15 amino acids. Trimming shortened V by 4 bases and J by 0 bases, and 14 bases separated the two germline ends. Looked up from germline, CDR1 is SGHRS and CDR2 is YFSETQ. CDR3: CASSQTSLDSYEQYF. Here the CDR3 DNA reads TGCGCCAGCAGCCAAACTAGCCTCGACTCCTACGAGCAGTACTTC. Full variable domain (remainder filled in from reference TRBV5-1 and TRBJ2-7): KAGVTQTPRYLIKTRGQQVTLSCSPISGHRSVSWYQQTPGQGLQFLFEYFSETQRNKGNFPGRFSGRQFSNSRSEMNVSTLELGDSALYLCASSQTSLDSYEQYFGPGTRLTVT.

This rearrangement joins TRBV19 to TRBJ1-5; D gene unclear. V dropped 1 base and J dropped 0 bases, with 19 bases sitting between them. The CDR3 is 19 residues long. Germline V lookup: CDR1 LNHDA, CDR2 SQIVND (reference sequence). CDR3 nucleotides: TGTGCCAGTAGTATAGTGGGCACCATTAACTCTTATAGCAATCAGCCCCAGCATTTT. It encodes CASSIVGTINSYSNQPQHF.